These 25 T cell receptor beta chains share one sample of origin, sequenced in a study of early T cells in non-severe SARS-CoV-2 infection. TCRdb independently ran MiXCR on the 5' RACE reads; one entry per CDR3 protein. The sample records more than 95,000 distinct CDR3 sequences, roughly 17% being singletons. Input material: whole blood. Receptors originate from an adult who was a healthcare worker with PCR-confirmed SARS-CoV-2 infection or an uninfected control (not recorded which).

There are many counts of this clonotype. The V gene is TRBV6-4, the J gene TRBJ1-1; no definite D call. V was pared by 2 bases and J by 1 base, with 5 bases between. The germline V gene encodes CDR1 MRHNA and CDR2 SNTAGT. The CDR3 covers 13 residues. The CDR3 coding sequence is TGTGCCAGCAGTGACAAGGCGAACACTGAAGCTTTCTTT. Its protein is CASSDKANTEAFF.

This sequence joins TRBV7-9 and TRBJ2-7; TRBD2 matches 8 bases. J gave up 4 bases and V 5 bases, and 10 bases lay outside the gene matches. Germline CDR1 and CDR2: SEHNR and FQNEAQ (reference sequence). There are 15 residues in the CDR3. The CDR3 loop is CASSQSGVAGYEQYF. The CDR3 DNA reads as TGTGCCAGCAGCCAAAGCGGAGTAGCGGGATACGAGCAGTACTTC. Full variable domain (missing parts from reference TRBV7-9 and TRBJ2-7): DTGVSQNPRHKITKRGQNVTFRCDPISEHNRLYWYRQTLGQGPEFLTYFQNEAQLEKSRLLSDRFSAERPKGSFSTLEIQRTEQGDSAMYLCASSQSGVAGYEQYFGPGTRLTVT.

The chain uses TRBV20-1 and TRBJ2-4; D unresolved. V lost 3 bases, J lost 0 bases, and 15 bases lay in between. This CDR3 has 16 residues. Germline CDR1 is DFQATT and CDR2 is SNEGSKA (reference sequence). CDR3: CSASVSRMIAKNIQYF. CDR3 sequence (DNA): TGCAGTGCTAGTGTATCCCGGATGATAGCCAAAAACATTCAGTACTTC.

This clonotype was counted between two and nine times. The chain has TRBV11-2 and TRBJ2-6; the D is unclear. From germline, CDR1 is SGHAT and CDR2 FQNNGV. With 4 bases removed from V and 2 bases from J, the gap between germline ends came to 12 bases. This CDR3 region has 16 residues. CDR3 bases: TGTGCCAGCAGCTCTCCTCAGGCAGCTGGGGCCAACGTCCTGACTTTC. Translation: CASSSPQAAGANVLTF.

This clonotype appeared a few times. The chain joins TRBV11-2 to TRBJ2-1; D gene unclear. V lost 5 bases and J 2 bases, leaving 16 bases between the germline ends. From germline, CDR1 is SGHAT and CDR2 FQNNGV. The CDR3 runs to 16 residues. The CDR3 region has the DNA TGTGCCAGCAGCCACCCTTCATTCCCCACCTACAATGAGCAGTTCTTC. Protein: CASSHPSFPTYNEQFF.

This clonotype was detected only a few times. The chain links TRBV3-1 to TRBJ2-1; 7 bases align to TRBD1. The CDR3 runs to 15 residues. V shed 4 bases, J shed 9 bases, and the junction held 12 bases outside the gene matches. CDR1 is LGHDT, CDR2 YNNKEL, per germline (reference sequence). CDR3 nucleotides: TGTGCCAGCAGCCGAGAGCGGACAGGTCTGTCTGAGCAGTTCTTC. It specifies CASSRERTGLSEQFF.

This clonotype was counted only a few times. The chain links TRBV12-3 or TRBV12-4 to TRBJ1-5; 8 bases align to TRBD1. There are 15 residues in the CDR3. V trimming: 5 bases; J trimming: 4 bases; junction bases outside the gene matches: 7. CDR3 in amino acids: CASSPNRGGNQPQHF. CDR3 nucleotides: TGTGCCAGCAGTCCTAACAGGGGGGGGAATCAGCCCCAGCATTTT.

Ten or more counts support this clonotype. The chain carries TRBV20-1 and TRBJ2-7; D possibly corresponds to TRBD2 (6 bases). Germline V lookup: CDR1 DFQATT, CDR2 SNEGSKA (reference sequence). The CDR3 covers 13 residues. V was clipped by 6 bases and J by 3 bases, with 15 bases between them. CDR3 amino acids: CSARDSMGYEQYF. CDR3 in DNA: TGCAGTGCACGGGACTCGATGGGCTACGAGCAGTACTTC.

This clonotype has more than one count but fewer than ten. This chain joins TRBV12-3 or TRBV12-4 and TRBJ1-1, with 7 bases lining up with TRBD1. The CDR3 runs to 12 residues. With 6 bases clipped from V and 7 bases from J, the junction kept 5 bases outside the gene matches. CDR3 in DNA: TGTGCCAGCAGCATCGGACAGGTTGAAGCTTTCTTT. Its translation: CASSIGQVEAFF.

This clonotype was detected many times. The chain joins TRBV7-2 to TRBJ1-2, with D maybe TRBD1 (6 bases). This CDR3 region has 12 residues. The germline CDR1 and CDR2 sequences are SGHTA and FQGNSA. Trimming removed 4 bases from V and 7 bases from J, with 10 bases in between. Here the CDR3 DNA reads TGTGCCAGCAGCTCGAAAGGGGGTGGCTACACCTTC. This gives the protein CASSSKGGGYTF. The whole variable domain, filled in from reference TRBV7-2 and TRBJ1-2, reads GAGVSQSPSNKVTEKGKDVELRCDPISGHTALYWYRQSLGQGLEFLIYFQGNSAPDKSGLPSDRFSAERTGGSVSTLTIQRTQQEDSAVYLCASSSKGGGYTFGSGTRLTVV.

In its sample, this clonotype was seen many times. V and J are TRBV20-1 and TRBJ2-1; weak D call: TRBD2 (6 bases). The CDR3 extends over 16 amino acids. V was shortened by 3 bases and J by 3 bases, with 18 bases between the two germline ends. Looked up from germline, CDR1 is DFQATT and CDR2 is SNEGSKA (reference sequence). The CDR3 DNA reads TGCAGTGCTAGGGTGTTTGGGACTCGAAGCTACAATGAGCAGTTCTTC. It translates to CSARVFGTRSYNEQFF.

The CDR3 here is CATSDFQGQETQYF. The CDR3 nucleotides read TGTGCCACCAGTGATTTTCAGGGTCAAGAGACCCAGTACTTC. V gene TRBV24-1 combines with J gene TRBJ2-5; TRBD1 is a possible D gene (5 bases). Between the trimmed V and J ends, which lost 1 base and 2 bases, there was a span of 7 bases. This CDR3 has 14 amino acids. Germline CDR1 and CDR2: KGHDR and SFDVKD.

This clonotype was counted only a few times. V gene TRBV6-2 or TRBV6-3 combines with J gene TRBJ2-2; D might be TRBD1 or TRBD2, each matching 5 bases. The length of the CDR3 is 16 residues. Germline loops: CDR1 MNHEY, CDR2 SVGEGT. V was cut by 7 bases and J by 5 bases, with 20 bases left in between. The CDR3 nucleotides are TGTGCCAGCACCCTGAGGGGCAGGGATTTAACCGGGGAGCTGTTTTTT. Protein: CASTLRGRDLTGELFF.

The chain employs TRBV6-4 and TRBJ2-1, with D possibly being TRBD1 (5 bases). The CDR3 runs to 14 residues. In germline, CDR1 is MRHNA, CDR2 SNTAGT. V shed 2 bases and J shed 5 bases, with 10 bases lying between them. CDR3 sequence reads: CASSDGAGNNEQFF. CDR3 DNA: TGTGCCAGCAGTGACGGAGCAGGGAACAATGAGCAGTTCTTC.

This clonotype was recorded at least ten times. The CDR3 DNA follows: TGCAGCGTTGATGAGGGGGGAAACACCATATATTTT. Protein product: CSVDEGGNTIYF. The V gene is TRBV29-1, the J gene TRBJ1-3; a possible D gene is TRBD1 (5 bases). The CDR3 is 12 residues long. Trimming pared 3 bases from V and 4 bases from J, leaving 7 bases between. The germline CDR1 and CDR2 sequences are SQVTM and ANQGSEA. The full variable domain, with the rest looked up from reference TRBV29-1 and TRBJ1-3, is SAVISQKPSRDICQRGTSLTIQCQVDSQVTMMFWYRQQPGQSLTLIATANQGSEATYESGFVIDKFPISRPNLTFSTLTVSNMSPEDSSIYLCSVDEGGNTIYFGEGSWLTVV.

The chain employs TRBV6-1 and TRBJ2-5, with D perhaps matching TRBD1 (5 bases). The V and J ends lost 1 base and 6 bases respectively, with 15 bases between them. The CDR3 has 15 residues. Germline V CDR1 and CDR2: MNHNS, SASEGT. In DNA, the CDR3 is TGTGCCAGCAGTGAAGAAGTTACAGGCTTTAAGACCCAGTACTTC. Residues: CASSEEVTGFKTQYF.

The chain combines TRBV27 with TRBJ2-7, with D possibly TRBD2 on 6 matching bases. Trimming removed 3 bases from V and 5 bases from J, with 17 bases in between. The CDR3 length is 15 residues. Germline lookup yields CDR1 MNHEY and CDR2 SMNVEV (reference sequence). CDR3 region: CASSLTRGIPHEQYF. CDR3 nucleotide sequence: TGTGCCAGCAGTTTGACTAGGGGTATACCCCACGAGCAGTACTTC.

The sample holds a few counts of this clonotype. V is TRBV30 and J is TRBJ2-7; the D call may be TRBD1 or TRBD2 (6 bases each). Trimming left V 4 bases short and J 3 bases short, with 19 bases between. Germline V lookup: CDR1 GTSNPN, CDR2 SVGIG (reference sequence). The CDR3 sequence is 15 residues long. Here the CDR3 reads CAWNRGAGPNYEQYF. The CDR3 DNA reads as TGTGCCTGGAATAGGGGGGCAGGTCCCAACTACGAGCAGTACTTC.

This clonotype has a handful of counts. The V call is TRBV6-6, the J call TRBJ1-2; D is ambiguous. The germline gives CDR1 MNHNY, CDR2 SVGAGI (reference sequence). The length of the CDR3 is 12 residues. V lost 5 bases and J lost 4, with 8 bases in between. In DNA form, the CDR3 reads TGTGCCAGCAGTCCGACGGTCTATGGCTACACCTTC. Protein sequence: CASSPTVYGYTF.

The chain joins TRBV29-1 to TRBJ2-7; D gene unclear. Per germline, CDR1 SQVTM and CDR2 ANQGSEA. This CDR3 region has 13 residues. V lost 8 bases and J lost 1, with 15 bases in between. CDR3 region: CSFSGPLSYEQYF. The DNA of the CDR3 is TGCAGCTTTTCGGGTCCCCTTTCCTACGAGCAGTACTTC.

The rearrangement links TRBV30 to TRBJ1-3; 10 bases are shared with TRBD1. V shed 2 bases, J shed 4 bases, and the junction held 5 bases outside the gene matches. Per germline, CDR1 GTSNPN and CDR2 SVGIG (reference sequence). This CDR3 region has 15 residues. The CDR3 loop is CAWSPGTGDGNTIYF. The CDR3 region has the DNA TGTGCCTGGAGTCCCGGGACAGGGGACGGAAACACCATATATTTT.

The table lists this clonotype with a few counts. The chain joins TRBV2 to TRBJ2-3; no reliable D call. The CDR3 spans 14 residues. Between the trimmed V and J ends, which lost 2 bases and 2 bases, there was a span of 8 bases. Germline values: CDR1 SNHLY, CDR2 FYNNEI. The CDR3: CASSERSSTDTQYF. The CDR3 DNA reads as TGTGCCAGCAGTGAAAGGTCCTCCACAGATACGCAGTATTTT.

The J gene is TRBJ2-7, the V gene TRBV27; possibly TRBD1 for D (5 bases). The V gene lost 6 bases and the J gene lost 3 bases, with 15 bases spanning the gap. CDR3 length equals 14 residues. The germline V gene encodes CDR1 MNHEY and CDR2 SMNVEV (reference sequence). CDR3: CASRPFSDSYEQYF. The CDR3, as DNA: TGTGCCAGCAGACCCTTCAGCGACAGCTACGAGCAGTACTTC.

In DNA, the CDR3 is TGCGCCAGCAGCCGATCCGGGACAGGCTACGAGCAGTACTTC. This gives the protein CASSRSGTGYEQYF. The chain has TRBV4-3 and TRBJ2-7; 8 bases line up with TRBD1. Germline V gene lookup returns CDR1 LGHNA and CDR2 YSLEER. V lost 4 bases to trimming and J lost 3 bases; unmatched junction nucleotides: 5. There are 14 residues in the CDR3.

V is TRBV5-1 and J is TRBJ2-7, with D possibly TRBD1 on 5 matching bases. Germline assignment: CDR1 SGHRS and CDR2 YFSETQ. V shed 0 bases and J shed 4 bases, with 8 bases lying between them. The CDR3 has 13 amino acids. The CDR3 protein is CASSLGTKYEQYF. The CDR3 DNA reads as TGCGCCAGCAGCTTGGGGACAAAATACGAGCAGTACTTC.